In its sample, the clone carrying this TCR beta chain was seen a few times. J was trimmed by 0 bases and V by 6 bases; bases with no gene match: 6. The CDR3 runs 16 residues. In germline, CDR1 is MNHNS, CDR2 SASEGT. From RNA transcripts, TCR beta CDR3 regions were amplified. Researchers ran a first-round RT-PCR on the TCR CDR3 using the HTBI primer set. TCRdb re-analysed the multiplex PCR reads in MiXCR, keeping a single row per CDR3 protein. The sample includes fewer than 600,000 distinct CDR3 sequences, approximately 15% of them seen just once. These data belong to a study of T cells in Graves' hyperthyroidism and ophthalmopathy.

J is TRBJ1-3 and V is TRBV6-1; 9 bases are shared with TRBD1. This TCR came from a woman between 40 and 50 years old with Graves' hyperthyroidism. Material for sequencing was blood. As DNA, the CDR3 is TGTGCCAGCAGATCCGGGACAGGGAGCTCTGGAAACACCATATATTTT. It is translated as CASRSGTGSSGNTIYF.